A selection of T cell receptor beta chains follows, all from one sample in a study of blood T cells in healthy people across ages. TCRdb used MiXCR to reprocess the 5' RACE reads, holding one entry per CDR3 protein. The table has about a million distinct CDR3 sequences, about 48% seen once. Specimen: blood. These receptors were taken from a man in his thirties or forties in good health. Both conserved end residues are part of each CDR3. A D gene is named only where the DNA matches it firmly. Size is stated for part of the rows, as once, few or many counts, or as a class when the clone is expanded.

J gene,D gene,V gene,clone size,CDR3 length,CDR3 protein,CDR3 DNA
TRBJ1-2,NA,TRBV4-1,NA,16,CASSLIQAGLTYGYTF,TGCGCCAGCAGCCTTATACAAGCGGGGTTAACCTATGGCTACACCTTC
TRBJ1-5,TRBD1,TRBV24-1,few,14,CATSERTGAQPQHF,TGTGCCACCAGTGAGCGAACAGGGGCTCAGCCCCAGCATTTT
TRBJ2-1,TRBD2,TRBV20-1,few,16,CSASGLAGHSYNEQFF,TGCAGTGCTAGTGGGCTAGCGGGTCACTCCTACAATGAGCAGTTCTTC
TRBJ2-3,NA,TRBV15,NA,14,CATSGGRGTDTQYF,TGTGCCACCAGCGGAGGCCGGGGCACAGATACGCAGTATTTT
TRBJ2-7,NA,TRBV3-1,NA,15,CASSRPGWGLYEQYF,TGTGCCAGCAGCCGACCAGGTTGGGGACTCTACGAGCAGTACTTC
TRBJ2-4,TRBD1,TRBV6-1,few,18,CASSGGTGVGLPKNIQYF,TGTGCCAGCAGTGGAGGGACAGGGGTCGGGCTACCCAAAAACATTCAGTACTTC
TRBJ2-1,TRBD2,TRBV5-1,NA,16,CASSLASGGTYNEQFF,TGCGCCAGCAGCTTGGCTAGCGGGGGAACCTACAATGAGCAGTTCTTC
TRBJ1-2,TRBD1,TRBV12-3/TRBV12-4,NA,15,CASRADRGLNYGYTF,TGTGCCAGCAGGGCGGACAGGGGGCTCAACTATGGCTACACCTTC
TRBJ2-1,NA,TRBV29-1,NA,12,CSAADGYNEQFF,TGCAGCGCCGCGGACGGGTACAATGAGCAGTTCTTC
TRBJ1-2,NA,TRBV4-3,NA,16,CASSQETGPANYGYTF,TGCGCCAGCAGCCAGGAAACCGGGCCCGCTAACTATGGCTACACCTTC
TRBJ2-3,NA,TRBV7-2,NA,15,CASSFRAAITDTQYF,TGTGCCAGCAGCTTTCGGGCTGCAATCACAGATACGCAGTATTTT
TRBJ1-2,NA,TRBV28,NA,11,CASSSWYGYTF,TGTGCCAGCAGTTCTTGGTATGGCTACACCTTC
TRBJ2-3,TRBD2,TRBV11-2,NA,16,CASSLMAGESTDTQYF,TGTGCCAGCAGCTTAATGGCGGGGGAAAGCACAGATACGCAGTATTTT
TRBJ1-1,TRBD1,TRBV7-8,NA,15,CASSYRQGLITEAFF,TGTGCCAGCAGCTACCGACAGGGGTTGATCACTGAAGCTTTCTTT
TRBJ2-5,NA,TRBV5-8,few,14,CASSLLGIQETQYF,TGTGCCAGCAGCTTGCTCGGAATTCAAGAGACCCAGTACTTC
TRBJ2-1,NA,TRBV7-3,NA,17,CASSLRGRQGAGETQFF,TGTGCCAGCAGCTTAAGGGGGAGACAGGGAGCGGGAGAGACCCAGTTCTTC
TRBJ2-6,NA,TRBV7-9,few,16,CASSRSRSSGANVLTF,TGTGCCAGCAGCCGTTCCAGAAGCTCTGGGGCCAACGTCCTGACTTTC
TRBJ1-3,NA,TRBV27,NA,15,CASSLGGGPGNTIYF,TGTGCCAGCAGTCTCGGCGGGGGTCCCGGAAACACCATATATTTT
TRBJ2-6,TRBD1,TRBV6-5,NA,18,CASAGGTGVVVGANVLTF,TGTGCCAGCGCAGGGGGGACAGGGGTCGTTGTAGGGGCCAACGTCCTGACTTTC
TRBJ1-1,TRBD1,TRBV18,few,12,CASSTGTGEAFF,TGTGCCAGCTCAACCGGGACAGGAGAAGCTTTCTTT
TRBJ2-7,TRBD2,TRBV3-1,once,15,CASSRTSGGPNEQYF,TGTGCCAGCAGCCGGACTAGCGGGGGACCCAACGAGCAGTACTTC
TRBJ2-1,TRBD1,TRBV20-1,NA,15,CSARDPQGVYNEQFF,TGCAGTGCTAGAGATCCGCAGGGGGTTTACAATGAGCAGTTCTTC
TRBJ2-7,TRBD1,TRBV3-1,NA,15,CASSQAWTGTYEQYF,TGTGCCAGCAGCCAAGCCTGGACAGGCACTTACGAGCAGTACTTC
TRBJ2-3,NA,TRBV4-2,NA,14,CASSREQGADTQYF,TGTGCCAGCAGCCGGGAACAGGGAGCAGATACGCAGTATTTT
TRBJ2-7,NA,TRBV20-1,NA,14,CSADRDTGSYEQYF,TGCAGTGCTGACCGGGACACCGGCTCCTACGAGCAGTACTTC
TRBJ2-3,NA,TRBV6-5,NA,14,CASSYGGITDTQYF,TGTGCCAGCAGTTACGGGGGCATCACAGATACGCAGTATTTT
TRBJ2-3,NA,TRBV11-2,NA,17,CASRSFGKRRSTDTQYF,TGTGCCAGCAGGTCCTTTGGAAAGAGGCGTAGCACAGATACGCAGTATTTT
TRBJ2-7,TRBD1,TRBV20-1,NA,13,CNPTGEFGYEQYF,TGCAACCCGACAGGGGAATTTGGCTACGAGCAGTACTTC
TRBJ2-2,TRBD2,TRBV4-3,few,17,CASSQELAGGTRGELFF,TGCGCCAGCAGCCAGGAACTAGCGGGGGGGACCAGAGGGGAGCTGTTTTTT
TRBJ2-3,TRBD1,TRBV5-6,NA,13,CASSRGNTDTQYF,TGTGCCAGCTCCAGGGGGAACACAGATACGCAGTATTTT
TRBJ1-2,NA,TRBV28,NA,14,CASSYPTENYGYTF,TGTGCCAGCAGTTACCCGACGGAAAACTATGGCTACACCTTC
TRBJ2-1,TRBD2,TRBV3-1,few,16,CASSQVWSGGADEQFF,TGTGCCAGCAGCCAGGTTTGGAGCGGGGGGGCCGATGAGCAGTTCTTC
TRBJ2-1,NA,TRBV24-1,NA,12,CATSVGLNEQFF,TGTGCCACCAGTGTGGGGTTAAATGAGCAGTTCTTC
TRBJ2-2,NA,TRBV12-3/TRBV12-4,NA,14,CASSVSPGPGELFF,TGTGCCAGCAGTGTAAGTCCGGGGCCCGGGGAGCTGTTTTTT
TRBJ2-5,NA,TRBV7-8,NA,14,CASSRDPGPETQYF,TGTGCCAGCAGCAGGGACCCCGGACCAGAGACCCAGTACTTC
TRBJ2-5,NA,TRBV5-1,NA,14,CASSLGGSKETQYF,TGCGCCAGCAGCTTGGGGGGAAGCAAAGAGACCCAGTACTTC
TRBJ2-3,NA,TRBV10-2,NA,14,CASSASTGVDTQYF,TGCGCCAGCAGTGCGTCTACAGGCGTAGATACGCAGTATTTT
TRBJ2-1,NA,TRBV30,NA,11,CAWAPYNEQFF,TGTGCCTGGGCCCCCTACAATGAGCAGTTCTTC
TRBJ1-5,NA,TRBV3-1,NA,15,CASSQAGTYQSLQHF,TGTGCCAGCAGCCAGGCCGGGACCTACCAAAGCCTCCAGCATTTT
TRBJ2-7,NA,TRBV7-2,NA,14,CASSLDRVTYEQYF,TGTGCCAGCAGCTTAGACAGGGTTACCTACGAGCAGTACTTC
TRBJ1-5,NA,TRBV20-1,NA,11,CSARDQSNQHF,TGCAGTGCTAGAGATCAGAGCAACCAGCATTTT
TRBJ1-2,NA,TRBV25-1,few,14,CASSDTGTRYGYTF,TGTGCCAGCAGTGATACTGGGACGAGGTATGGCTACACCTTC
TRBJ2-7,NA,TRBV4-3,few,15,CASSQELGGPYEQYF,TGCGCCAGCAGCCAAGAACTCGGGGGGCCCTACGAGCAGTACTTC
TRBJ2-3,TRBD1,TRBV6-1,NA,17,CASSGGTVTSSTDTQYF,TGTGCCAGCAGTGGGGGGACAGTTACTTCTAGCACAGATACGCAGTATTTT
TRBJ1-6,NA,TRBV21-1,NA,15,CASSKDRGNNSPLHF,TGTGCCAGCAGCAAGGACAGGGGAAACAATTCACCCCTCCACTTT
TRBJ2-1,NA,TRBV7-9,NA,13,CASSFPGMNEQFF,TGTGCCAGCAGCTTCCCAGGGATGAATGAGCAGTTCTTC
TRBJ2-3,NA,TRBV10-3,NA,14,CAIGGIDSPHTQYF,TGTGCCATCGGGGGAATAGACAGCCCTCATACGCAGTATTTT
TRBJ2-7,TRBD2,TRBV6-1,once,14,CASEGLASSYEQYF,TGTGCCAGCGAGGGACTAGCAAGTTCCTACGAGCAGTACTTC
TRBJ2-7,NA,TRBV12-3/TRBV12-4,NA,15,CASRPPRGSSYEQYF,TGTGCCAGCAGACCCCCCCGGGGGTCCTCCTACGAGCAGTACTTC
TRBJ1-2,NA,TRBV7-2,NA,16,CASSLPGTVANYGYTF,TGTGCCAGCAGCTTACCTGGGACGGTAGCTAACTATGGCTACACCTTC
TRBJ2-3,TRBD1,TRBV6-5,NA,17,CASSYSLPGQGTDTQYF,TGTGCCAGCAGTTACTCGCTACCGGGACAGGGCACAGATACGCAGTATTTT
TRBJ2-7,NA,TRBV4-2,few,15,CASSQERRKIYEQYF,TGTGCCAGCAGCCAAGAAAGACGGAAAATATACGAGCAGTACTTC
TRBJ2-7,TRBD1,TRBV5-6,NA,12,CASSRTGSEQYF,TGTGCCAGCAGCCGGACAGGGAGCGAGCAGTACTTC
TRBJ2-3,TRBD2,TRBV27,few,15,CASRRTSASTDTQYF,TGTGCCAGCAGGCGGACTAGCGCGAGCACAGATACGCAGTATTTT